The 23 T cell receptor beta chains below come from one sample, sequenced in a study of a mutant IDH1 vaccine in newly diagnosed glioma. Sequenced by immunoSEQ multiplex PCR; TCRdb stores in-frame clones only, minus some. This table holds around 60,000 clones, more than 80% found once. The antigens of these receptors remain unknown. The time point is: week 35, safety follow-up. The investigators gave 300 ug of mutant IDH1 20-mer peptide in each vaccine dose, together with topical imiquimod. Material: PBMCs, obtained from a glioma patient whose treatment included an IDH1 peptide vaccine. The source of these receptors is a middle-aged man with glioma.

In nucleotides, the CDR3 is TGTGCCAGCAGAGGTACGACAGGGTTGAACTATGGCTACACCTTC. Encoded protein: CASRGTTGLNYGYTF. This chain uses TRBV7-2 with TRBJ1-2; 7 bases are shared with TRBD1. The CDR3 extends over 15 amino acids. V shed 6 bases and J 2 bases; nucleotides not matched to a gene: 9. The germline V gene encodes CDR1 SGHTA and CDR2 FQGNSA. Based on the CDR3 plus reference TRBV7-2 and TRBJ1-2, the full variable domain is GAGVSQSPSNKVTEKGKDVELRCDPISGHTALYWYRQSLGQGLEFLIYFQGNSAPDKSGLPSDRFSAERTGGSVSTLTIQRTQQEDSAVYLCASRGTTGLNYGYTFGSGTRLTVV.

J is TRBJ2-5 and V is TRBV2, with D possibly matching TRBD2 (6 bases). The better agreement between TRBJ2-7 and the DNA end casts doubt on the J call. The CDR3 runs to 13 residues. Germline V gene lookup returns CDR1 SNHLY and CDR2 FYNNEI. CDR3 in DNA: TGTGCCAGCAGTGAGCGGGGCTTCAACGAGCAGTACTTC. It specifies CASSERGFNEQYF.

The chain has TRBV25-1 and TRBJ1-2; D ambiguous. The V gene's germline CDR1 is MGHDK and CDR2 SYGVNS. The CDR3 covers 14 residues. V was shortened by 4 bases and J by 2 bases, with 11 bases between the two germline ends. Here the CDR3 reads CASSVAGVNYGYTF. CDR3 DNA sequence: TGTGCCAGCAGTGTGGCCGGGGTGAACTATGGCTACACCTTC.

This clone was detected once. V is TRBV4-2 and J is TRBJ2-7, with 14 bases matching TRBD2. In germline, CDR1 is LGHNA, CDR2 YNFKEQ. The CDR3 is made up of 15 amino acids. V lost 4 bases and J lost 4; bases outside the gene matches: 3. CDR3 sequence (DNA): TGTGCCAGCAGCCCTAGGACTAGCGGGAGGTACGAGCAGTACTTC. This sequence encodes CASSPRTSGRYEQYF.

This sequence joins TRBV30 and TRBJ2-1; 14 nucleotides align to TRBD2. Looked up from germline, CDR1 is GTSNPN and CDR2 is SVGIG (reference sequence). The length of the CDR3 is 15 residues. Losses at the gene ends were 0 bases for V and 7 bases for J; bases not matched to a gene: 2. The CDR3 nucleotides are TGTGCCTGGAGTGTTGGGACTAGCGGGAGAAATGAGCAGTTCTTC. Encoded protein: CAWSVGTSGRNEQFF.

The chain carries TRBV14 and TRBJ1-1; D gene unclear. V was cut by 3 bases and J by 4 bases, with 21 bases left in between. This CDR3 has 17 amino acids. The germline V gene has CDR1 SGHDN and CDR2 FVKESK. CDR3 loop: CASSQDLGGPKATEAFF. The CDR3 DNA reads TGTGCCAGCAGCCAGGACCTGGGAGGCCCCAAGGCCACTGAAGCTTTCTTT.

This clone was recorded once. The rearrangement links TRBV9 to TRBJ2-3; weak D call: TRBD2 (5 bases). V was clipped by 1 base and J by 5 bases, with 20 bases between them. The CDR3 spans 17 residues. Germline V gene data show CDR1 as SGDLS and CDR2 as YYNGEE. This CDR3 reads CASSVSKTPERRDTQYF. The DNA of the CDR3 is TGTGCCAGCAGCGTATCTAAGACTCCAGAGCGGCGAGATACGCAGTATTTT.

This chain uses TRBV18 with TRBJ2-2, with 9 nucleotides matching TRBD1. V trimming: 4 bases; J trimming: 4 bases; junction bases outside the gene matches: 4. Per the germline V gene, CDR1 is KGHSH and CDR2 is LQKENI. This CDR3 has 15 amino acids. CDR3 DNA sequence: TGTGCCAGCTCACTCGGACAGGGGAGCACCGGGGAGCTGTTTTTT. Translated: CASSLGQGSTGELFF. Filled out from reference TRBV18 and TRBJ2-2, the complete variable domain reads NAGVMQNPRHLVRRRGQEARLRCSPMKGHSHVYWYRQLPEEGLKFMVYLQKENIIDESGMPKERFSAEFPKEGPSILRIQQVVRGDSAAYFCASSLGQGSTGELFFGEGSRLTVL.

The gene calls are TRBV7-3 and TRBJ1-1; perhaps TRBD1 as D (6 bases). Trimming shortened V by 6 bases and J by 2 bases, and 22 bases separated the two germline ends. There are 17 residues in the CDR3. Germline assignment: CDR1 SGHTA and CDR2 FQGTGA. The CDR3 DNA is TGTGCCAGCAGGGCCCGGGGGGGGCCGACGTTTAACACTGAAGCTTTCTTT. This gives the protein CASRARGGPTFNTEAFF.

The chain carries TRBV6-1 and TRBJ1-6; D gene ambiguous. V dropped 1 base and J dropped 6 bases, with 19 bases sitting between them. Germline V gene sequence: CDR1 MNHNS, CDR2 SASEGT. This CDR3 spans 18 amino acids. The CDR3 coding sequence is TGTGCCAGCAGTGAAGTGGTTATCTCAGGAGGGAGTAATTCACCCCTCCACTTT. Translated, it gives CASSEVVISGGSNSPLHF.

This clone came up once. The rearrangement joins TRBV9 to TRBJ2-6; D call uncertain. Deletions cut 0 bases from V and 0 bases from J, with 4 bases between. The germline gives CDR1 SGDLS, CDR2 YYNGEE. The CDR3 is made up of 15 amino acids. In DNA form, the CDR3 reads TGTGCCAGCAGCGTAGGGGGCTCTGGGGCCAACGTCCTGACTTTC. Translated, it gives CASSVGGSGANVLTF.

The J gene is TRBJ1-2, the V gene TRBV20-1; D call uncertain. Germline V lookup: CDR1 DFQATT, CDR2 SNEGSKA (reference sequence). The CDR3 is made up of 10 amino acids. V shed 1 base and J shed 7 bases, with 4 bases lying between them. This chain's CDR3 is CSARAVGYTF. The CDR3 nucleotides are TGCAGTGCTAGAGCCGTTGGCTACACCTTC.

The chain links TRBV28 to TRBJ1-3, with D perhaps matching TRBD1 (5 bases). Trimming removed 5 bases from V and 0 bases from J, with 14 bases in between. The CDR3 is 16 amino acids. Germline V lookup: CDR1 MDHEN, CDR2 SYDVKM. This chain's CDR3 is CASSGTGSFSGNTIYF. The CDR3 DNA is TGTGCCAGCAGTGGGACGGGATCATTCTCTGGAAACACCATATATTTT.

The chain employs TRBV15 and TRBJ2-1; tentatively, D is TRBD1 (5 bases). This CDR3 comprises 16 residues. Per the germline V gene, CDR1 is LNHNV and CDR2 is YYDKDF (reference sequence). Trimming left V 3 bases short and J 2 bases short, with 14 bases between. In DNA, the CDR3 is TGTGCCACCAGCAGCCCGACAGTCCCTCCCTACAATGAGCAGTTCTTC. It is translated as CATSSPTVPPYNEQFF.

This chain uses TRBV9 with TRBJ2-3; D not certain. This CDR3 has 16 residues. The V gene lost 0 bases and the J gene lost 3 bases, with 14 bases spanning the gap. Germline-derived CDR1 and CDR2 are SGDLS and YYNGEE. The CDR3: CASSVAPLFFTDTQYF. The CDR3 DNA reads as TGTGCCAGCAGCGTAGCCCCACTCTTCTTTACAGATACGCAGTATTTT.

This clone has a single count. J is TRBJ2-1 and V is TRBV28; a possible D gene is TRBD1 (6 bases). V shed 2 bases and J shed 10 bases, with 12 bases lying between them. CDR1 and CDR2 (germline): MDHEN, SYDVKM. The CDR3 is 13 amino acids. CDR3 nucleotide sequence: TGTGCCAGCAGTTTACGCACAGGGAGAGAGCAGTTCTTC. Translated, it gives CASSLRTGREQFF.

The DNA of the CDR3 is TGTGCCAGTAGTGAACGACAGGGCTACGAGCAGTACTTC. Translated, it gives CASSERQGYEQYF. This sequence joins TRBV19 and TRBJ2-7; 7 bases match TRBD1. Trimming cost V 5 bases and J 3 bases; bases outside gene matches: 4. CDR1 is LNHDA and CDR2 is SQIVND in the germline V gene (reference sequence). This CDR3 has 13 amino acids.

This clone has only a few counts. J is TRBJ2-5 and V is TRBV2, with D hard to call. The CDR3 consists of 11 residues. Germline V gene lookup returns CDR1 SNHLY and CDR2 FYNNEI. V was cut by 7 bases and J by 2 bases, with 5 bases left in between. The CDR3 DNA sequence: TGTGCCAGCACCCAGCAAGAGACCCAGTACTTC. Amino acids: CASTQQETQYF. Full variable domain (rest looked up from reference TRBV2 and TRBJ2-5): EPEVTQTPSHQVTQMGQEVILRCVPISNHLYFYWYRQILGQKVEFLVSFYNNEISEKSEIFDDQFSVERPDGSNFTLKIRSTKLEDSAMYFCASTQQETQYFGPGTRLLVL.

This clone appeared a few times. This rearrangement joins TRBV7-2 to TRBJ1-2; a possible D gene is TRBD1 (5 bases). Trimming pared 0 bases from V and 8 bases from J, leaving 10 bases between. The CDR3 consists of 13 residues. Germline CDR1 SGHTA, CDR2 FQGNSA. The CDR3 nucleotides are TGTGCCAGCAGCTTAGCATCTGGGGACGGCTACACCTTC. This encodes CASSLASGDGYTF.

The chain employs TRBV4-3 and TRBJ2-3, with TRBD2 matching 11 bases. The CDR3 runs to 16 residues. V gave up 1 base and J gave up 5 bases; unmatched junction bases: 5. Germline CDR1 LGHNA, CDR2 YSLEER. The CDR3 sequence is CASSQVAGGPGDTQYF. For the CDR3, the DNA is TGCGCCAGCAGCCAAGTAGCGGGAGGGCCCGGAGATACGCAGTATTTT.

The chain links TRBV7-6 to TRBJ1-5, with no clear D. V was trimmed by 4 bases and J by 2 bases, leaving 18 bases between them. The CDR3 covers 17 residues. Germline loops: CDR1 SGHVS, CDR2 FNYEAQ. CDR3 region: CASSSLAGKGGNQPQHF. Here the CDR3 DNA reads TGTGCCAGCAGCTCGCTGGCTGGTAAGGGTGGCAATCAGCCCCAGCATTTT.

This chain joins TRBV29-1 and TRBJ2-1; 15 bases are shared with TRBD2. Germline V gene data show CDR1 as SQVTM and CDR2 as ANQGSEA. The CDR3 contains 14 residues. V dropped 7 bases and J dropped 10; count of bases not matched to a gene: 8. The CDR3 spells CSARTSGGAGEQFF. The CDR3 bases are TGCAGCGCCCGGACTAGCGGGGGGGCTGGAGAGCAGTTCTTC.

In its sample, this clone was seen a few times. The chain is built from TRBV6-5 and TRBJ1-4, with TRBD1 as a possible D gene (6 bases). With 4 bases removed from V and 7 bases from J, the gap between germline ends came to 13 bases. CDR1 is MNHEY, CDR2 SVGAGI, per germline. This CDR3 is built from 14 residues. CDR3 sequence: CASSWGRGGEKLFF. DNA of the CDR3: TGTGCCAGCAGTTGGGGCAGGGGAGGTGAAAAACTGTTTTTT.